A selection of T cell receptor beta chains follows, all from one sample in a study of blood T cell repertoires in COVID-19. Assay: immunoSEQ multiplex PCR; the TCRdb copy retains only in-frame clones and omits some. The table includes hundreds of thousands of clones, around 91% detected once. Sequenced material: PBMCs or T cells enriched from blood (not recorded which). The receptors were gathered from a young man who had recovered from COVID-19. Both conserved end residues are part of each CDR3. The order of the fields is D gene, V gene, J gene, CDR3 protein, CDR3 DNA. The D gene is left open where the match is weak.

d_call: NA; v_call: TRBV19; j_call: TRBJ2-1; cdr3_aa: CASSIDQGGSYNEQFF; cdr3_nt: TGTGCCAGTAGTATAGATCAGGGAGGCTCCTACAATGAGCAGTTCTTC
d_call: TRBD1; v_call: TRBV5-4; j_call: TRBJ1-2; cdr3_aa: CASSLGGTGGAYDGYTF; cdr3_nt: TGTGCCAGCAGCTTGGGAGGGACAGGGGGCGCTTATGATGGCTACACCTTC
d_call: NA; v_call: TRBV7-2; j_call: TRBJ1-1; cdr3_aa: CASSLGTVASEAFF; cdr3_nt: TGTGCCAGCAGCTTAGGGACAGTAGCTTCTGAAGCTTTCTTT
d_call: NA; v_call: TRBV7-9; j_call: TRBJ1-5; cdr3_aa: CASSLSGKDQPQHF; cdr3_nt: TGTGCCAGCAGCCTCTCAGGGAAGGATCAGCCCCAGCATTTT
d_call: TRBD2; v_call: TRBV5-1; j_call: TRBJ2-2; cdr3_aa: CASSFSLAGGTGELFF; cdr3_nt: TGCGCCAGCAGCTTCTCACTAGCGGGAGGGACCGGGGAGCTGTTTTTT
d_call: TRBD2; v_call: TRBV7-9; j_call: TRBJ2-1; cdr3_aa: CASSLVLLAGGKNEQFF; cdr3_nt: TGTGCCAGCAGCTTAGTTCTTCTAGCGGGAGGGAAAAATGAGCAGTTCTTC
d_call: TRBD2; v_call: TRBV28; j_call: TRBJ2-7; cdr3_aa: CASIDAGGDPNEQYF; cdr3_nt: TGTGCCAGCATCGATGCGGGAGGGGATCCGAACGAGCAGTACTTC
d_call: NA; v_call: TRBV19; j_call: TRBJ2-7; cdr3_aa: CASSMRGSGHLGWEQYF; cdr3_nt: TGTGCCAGTAGTATGAGGGGGTCCGGACACCTAGGCTGGGAGCAGTACTTC
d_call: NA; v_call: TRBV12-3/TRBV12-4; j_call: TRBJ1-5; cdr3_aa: CASTADLNQPQHF; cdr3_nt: TGTGCCAGCACCGCGGATCTCAATCAGCCCCAGCATTTT
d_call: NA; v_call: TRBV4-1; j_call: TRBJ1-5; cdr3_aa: CASSSDGFSSPQHF; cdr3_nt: TGCGCCAGCAGCAGCGACGGCTTCTCCTCGCCCCAGCATTTT
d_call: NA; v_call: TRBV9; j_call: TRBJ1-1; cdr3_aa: CASSVALRDNTEAFF; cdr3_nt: TGTGCCAGCAGCGTAGCTTTGAGGGATAACACTGAAGCTTTCTTT